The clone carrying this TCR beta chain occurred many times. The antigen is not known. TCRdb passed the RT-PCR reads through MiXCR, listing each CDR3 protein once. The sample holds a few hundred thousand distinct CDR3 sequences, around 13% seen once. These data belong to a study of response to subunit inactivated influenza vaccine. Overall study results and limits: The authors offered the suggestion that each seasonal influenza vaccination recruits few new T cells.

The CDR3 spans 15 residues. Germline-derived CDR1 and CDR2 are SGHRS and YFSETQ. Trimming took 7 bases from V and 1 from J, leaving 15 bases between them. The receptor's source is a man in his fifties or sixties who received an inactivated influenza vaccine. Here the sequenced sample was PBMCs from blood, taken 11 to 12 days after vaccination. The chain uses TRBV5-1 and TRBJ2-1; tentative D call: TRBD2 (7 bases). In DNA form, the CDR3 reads TGCGCCAGCTCGGGGGGCGGGGATTCCTACAATGAGCAGTTCTTC. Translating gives CASSGGGDSYNEQFF.